The clone carrying this T cell receptor (beta chain) was seen many times. Preparing the TCRbeta library involved the use of unique molecular identifiers. TCRdb reanalysed the PCR reads using MiXCR and keeps one entry per CDR3 protein. This sample has approximately 650,000 distinct CDR3 sequences, with around 12% found just once. This entry is derived from a study of T-cell reconstitution after alpha-beta-depleted transplantation in children. The clonotype originates from a girl aged 2 to 10 with congenital amegakaryocytic thrombocytopenia, due to receive a stem cell transplant. This sample comprised PBMCs, obtained before TCRalphabeta/CD19-depleted stem cell transplant.

CDR3 region: CATSGLYEQYF. In nucleotides, the CDR3 is TGTGCCACCTCGGGGCTCTACGAGCAGTACTTC. The chain couples TRBV24-1 to TRBJ2-7, with D perhaps being TRBD1 or TRBD2 (5 bases each). V dropped 9 bases and J dropped 3 bases, with 8 bases sitting between them. The V gene's germline CDR1 is KGHDR and CDR2 SFDVKD. The length of the CDR3 is 11 residues.